A selection of T cell receptor beta chains follows, all from one sample in a study of shared clonotypes between healthy human individuals. TCRdb keeps only in-frame clones here, not all; method: immunoSEQ multiplex PCR. The sample yields approximately 1,000,000 clones, 77% seen once. The sample was memory CD4+ T cells from PBMCs. All receptors derive from a man aged 18-30 years in good health. Some clones in this sample may be carry-over from other donors' samples. CDR3s include the opening cysteine and the closing phenylalanine or tryptophan. The D gene is left open where the match is weak. Expanded clones are given a class, and other clones once, few, many or no size at all.

>.|.|TRBJ2-7|TRBV18
TGTGCCAGCTCACCCGGGACCGGATCGGATGAGCAGTACTTC
CASSPGTGSDEQYF
>.|.|TRBJ2-7|TRBV4-3
TGCGCCAGCAGCCAAGATTTTCGGCAGGGTGGATACGAGCAGTACTTC
CASSQDFRQGGYEQYF
>TRBD1|.|TRBJ1-2|TRBV14
TGTGCCAGCAGCCCCCGGGACAGCCTCACTTATAACTATGGCTACACCTTC
CASSPRDSLTYNYGYTF
>TRBD1|.|TRBJ1-5|TRBV7-2
TGTGCCAGCAGCCAACAGGGGAATCAGCCCCAGCATTTT
CASSQQGNQPQHF
>.|.|TRBJ2-2|TRBV5-4
TGTGCCAGCAGCGGTCGGGGTGGAGGTCCCGGGGAGCTGTTTTTT
CASSGRGGGPGELFF
>.|.|TRBJ1-2|TRBV7-3
TGTGCCAGCAGCCCACGGGCTGGCTTATCCTATGGCTACACCTTC
CASSPRAGLSYGYTF
>TRBD1|.|TRBJ2-3|TRBV5-1
TGCGCCAGCAGCTTGGTGGACAGGGATCGTCTAGATACGCAGTATTTT
CASSLVDRDRLDTQYF
>TRBD2|.|TRBJ2-5|TRBV2
TGTGCCAGCAAGGGAGGGGCAGAGCGGGTGGCGACCCAGTACTTC
CASKGGAERVATQYF
>TRBD2|.|TRBJ2-3|TRBV9
TGTGCCAGCAGCGTAGAGCGGGATAACGCAGATACGCAGTATTTT
CASSVERDNADTQYF
>.|.|TRBJ2-7|TRBV29-1
TGCAGCGTTGGGACCTCCAGCGAGCAGTACTTC
CSVGTSSEQYF
>TRBD1|once|TRBJ2-5|TRBV7-7
TGTGCCAGCAGCTCGGCGGGACAGGGGGTAGAGACCCAGTACTTC
CASSSAGQGVETQYF
>TRBD1|.|TRBJ2-1|TRBV18
TGTGCCAGCTCACCACTAGGGACAGGGGGATACAATGAGCAGTTCTTC
CASSPLGTGGYNEQFF
>.|.|TRBJ2-7|TRBV9
TGTGCCAGCAGCGTAGGGGGTCTCCTAAGCGAGCAGTACTTC
CASSVGGLLSEQYF
>.|.|TRBJ1-1|TRBV12-5
TGTGCTAGTGGCCCTCCGGGCAACACTGAAGCTTTCTTT
CASGPPGNTEAFF
>.|.|TRBJ2-2|TRBV18
TGTGCCAGCTCACCACCAGCAGGGACCGGGGAGCTGTTTTTT
CASSPPAGTGELFF
>.|.|TRBJ1-2|TRBV5-6
TGTGCCAGCAGCTCTAGAGGTTCCCAGGGTAACTATGGCTACACCTTC
CASSSRGSQGNYGYTF
>.|.|TRBJ2-4|TRBV2
TGTGCCAGCAGCCGCGAAAACATTCAGTACTTC
CASSRENIQYF
>.|few|TRBJ1-5|TRBV19
TGTGCCAGTAGTATAGTCGGGGGGCGCAGGGGCAATCAGCCCCAGCATTTT
CASSIVGGRRGNQPQHF
>.|.|TRBJ2-1|TRBV11-2
TGTGCCAGCAGGGCGGAGGGCCTCAGGAATGAGCAGTTCTTC
CASRAEGLRNEQFF
>TRBD2|few|TRBJ2-1|TRBV28
TGTGCCAGCAGCGCGCGGACTAGCGGGACCTACAATGAGCAGTTCTTC
CASSARTSGTYNEQFF
>.|few|TRBJ1-4|TRBV4-1
TGCGCCAGCAGCCACAGAACCCCGACGGCAACTAATGAAAAACTGTTTTTT
CASSHRTPTATNEKLFF
>.|once|TRBJ2-5|TRBV5-1
TGCGCCAGCAGCTTGGCGAGTCAAGAGACCCAGTACTTC
CASSLASQETQYF
>.|once|TRBJ2-5|TRBV5-1
TGCGCCAGCAGCTTGGAGGGGAATTACCGAGAGACCCAGTACTTC
CASSLEGNYRETQYF
>.|.|TRBJ1-4|TRBV5-8
TGTGCCAGCAGCTTGGCCCGGCGCGGGGCGGAAAAACTGTTTTTT
CASSLARRGAEKLFF
>.|.|TRBJ1-1|TRBV5-5
TGTGCCAGCAGCTTCATAGCGGGGCTGGCCACTGAAGCTTTCTTT
CASSFIAGLATEAFF
>TRBD1|.|TRBJ2-7|TRBV5-1
TGCGCCAGCAGCTTGGGACAGGGAAACGAGCAGTACTTC
CASSLGQGNEQYF
>.|few|TRBJ2-1|TRBV4-2
TGTGCCAGCAGCCAAGATGTTGGCGATAGTGAGCAGTTCTTC
CASSQDVGDSEQFF
>.|.|TRBJ1-5|TRBV7-3
TGTGCCACAGACAACAGCAATCAGCCCCAGCATTTT
CATDNSNQPQHF
>.|few|TRBJ2-5|TRBV9
TGTGCCAGCAGCGACGGGGACTTTGGAGGAGAGACCCAGTACTTC
CASSDGDFGGETQYF
>.|.|TRBJ1-2|TRBV18
TGTGCCAGCTCACCTGCGGTCGGGACCGATTCCTCATATGGCTACACCTTC
CASSPAVGTDSSYGYTF
>.|.|TRBJ1-5|TRBV5-6
TGTGCCAGCAGCTTGGCCCCCTCGGCCCCTGAGCCCCAGCATTTT
CASSLAPSAPEPQHF
>.|.|TRBJ1-2|TRBV28
TGTGCCAGAGGGGACACCTATGGCTACACCTTC
CARGDTYGYTF
>TRBD2|few|TRBJ2-3|TRBV6-1
TGTGCCAGCAGTGAACGCGGTAGCGGGATCGGAGATACGCAGTATTTT
CASSERGSGIGDTQYF
>.|.|TRBJ1-2|TRBV5-1
TGCGCCAGCAGCTTGGAAGGCGAGTGGTACTATGGCTACACCTTC
CASSLEGEWYYGYTF
>.|.|TRBJ2-7|TRBV11-3
TGTGCCAGCAGCTTGGAGTGGGGCAAAAAAACGTGGAAGCAGTACTTC
CASSLEWGKKTWKQYF
>TRBD1|.|TRBJ1-2|TRBV7-3
TGTGCCAGCAGCCAAAGGCCAGGGGGTGATGGCTACACCTTC
CASSQRPGGDGYTF
>.|.|TRBJ1-4|TRBV10-3
TGTGCCATCAGTGAGTCGCTCGGTCGGGACTTCAGTGAAAAACTGTTTTTT
CAISESLGRDFSEKLFF
>.|.|TRBJ2-3|TRBV11-3
TGTGCCAGCAGTCTAGGGGGGGCCACGGCAGATACGCAGTATTTT
CASSLGGATADTQYF
>TRBD2|.|TRBJ2-7|TRBV11-2
TGTGCCAGCAGCTCTCTCGGGGGGGGACGCCCCTACGAGCAGTACTTC
CASSSLGGGRPYEQYF
>TRBD2|.|TRBJ2-3|TRBV7-2
TGTGCCAGCAGGCCCAAGGTTGTACTAGCGGGCTTCACAGATACGCAGTATTTT
CASRPKVVLAGFTDTQYF
>TRBD2|.|TRBJ2-7|TRBV7-8
TGTGCCAGCACCCCTGGGCGGGAGGCCGCCTACGAGCAGTACTTC
CASTPGREAAYEQYF
>.|.|TRBJ2-3|TRBV2
TGTGCCAGCAGTGAAAGGGCCACCAAACAGTATTTT
CASSERATKQYF
>TRBD2|.|TRBJ2-7|TRBV7-2
TGTGCCAGCAGCTTTTCGGGACTAGCGGGAGAGTTGTCCTACGAGCAGTACTTC
CASSFSGLAGELSYEQYF
>TRBD2|.|TRBJ2-3|TRBV11-2
TGTGCCAGCAGCTTCCTAGCGGGAGGGATTACAGATACGCAGTATTTT
CASSFLAGGITDTQYF
>.|few|TRBJ1-1|TRBV29-1
TGCAGCGTTGACTCGGGGAAGAACACTGAAGCTTTCTTT
CSVDSGKNTEAFF
>.|.|TRBJ2-7|TRBV19
TGTGCCAGTAGCCTGGCACTGGGCTACGAGCAGTACTTC
CASSLALGYEQYF
>TRBD1|.|TRBJ1-6|TRBV28
TGTGCCAGCAGCCTAGGGACAGGGGAATTCGGAGGCTCACCCCTCCACTTT
CASSLGTGEFGGSPLHF
>.|.|TRBJ2-5|TRBV5-1
TGCGCCAGCAGCTTGGGAGTGGTTCCTCCCATGGAGACCCAGTACTTC
CASSLGVVPPMETQYF
>.|.|TRBJ1-3|TRBV2
TGTGCCAGCAGCCTTTCGGACAGCACTGGAAACACCATATATTTT
CASSLSDSTGNTIYF